Ten or more counts support the clone carrying this T cell receptor beta chain. The data originate from a study of kidney transplant recipient with SARS-CoV-2 infection. TCRdb re-called the reads through MiXCR, storing one row per CDR3 protein. Here the sample spans 200,000 to 300,000 distinct CDR3 sequences, more than 25% being singletons. The germline V gene encodes CDR1 WNHNN and CDR2 SYGVQD (reference sequence). The germline V and J ends were trimmed by 5 bases and 4 bases, with 23 bases remaining between them. The CDR3 loop spans 17 amino acids. Sequencing used a blood sample, obtained at baseline and on roughly day 110 from a kidney transplant recipient. The TCR originated in a young adult male patient who had COVID-19 and was a kidney transplant recipient. Some of the T cells might come from the graft donor. The V call is TRBV10-1, the J call TRBJ1-2; unclear D gene. This CDR3 reads CASSLISRSRKTYGYTF. The CDR3 DNA reads TGCGCCAGCAGTTTGATTTCAAGATCGCGAAAGACCTATGGCTACACCTTC.